This T cell receptor beta chain was observed in a study of T cell changes during pregnancy in multiple sclerosis. Produced via immunoSEQ multiplex PCR; TCRdb's table is partial and in-frame only. The table records about 40,000 clones, 80% to 90% of them present only once. Germline assignment: CDR1 LGHNT and CDR2 FRNRAP. V was shortened by 0 bases and J by 4 bases, with 12 bases between the two germline ends. This CDR3 region has 15 residues. Specimen: peripheral blood, collected in the first trimester of pregnancy. The receptor's source is a female donor in good health, enrolled as a control in a pregnancy study. The V call is TRBV12-5, the J call TRBJ1-1; D unclear. CDR3 DNA sequence: TGTGCTAGTGGTTTGGTACTTAGGGAGGGCACTGAAGCTTTCTTT. It specifies CASGLVLREGTEAFF.